This note documents a single TCR beta chain sequence. Its cognate antigen is unknown. TCRdb's table, derived via immunoSEQ multiplex PCR, lists solely in-frame clones and lacks some. The sample gives approximately 80,000 clones, 70% to 90% of which show up once; approximately 0.34% is in the top ten. The CDR3 contains 15 residues. Germline V gives CDR1 MDHEN, CDR2 SYDVKM. The germline V and J ends were trimmed by 4 bases and 1 base, with 11 bases remaining between them. This sample is part of a study of graft-versus-host responses after intestinal transplantation. Turning to the study itself: Recipients received multivisceral, liver-intestinal, or isolated intestinal transplants. General study findings and limits: Among recipient marrow samples, GvH clones were found; some appeared first in ileum or blood.

The sequence was collected from a human donor who received an intestinal transplant. Specimen: unstimulated CD4+ T cells sorted from spleen or lymph node cells, collected before intestinal transplant. The chain is built from TRBV28 and TRBJ1-3; TRBD1 is a possible D gene (6 bases). This CDR3 is CASSSPRGSGNTIYF. The CDR3 nucleotides read TGTGCCAGCAGTTCCCCTAGGGGGTCTGGAAACACCATATATTTT. Complete variable domain (other parts from reference TRBV28 and TRBJ1-3): DVKVTQSSRYLVKRTGEKVFLECVQDMDHENMFWYRQDPGLGLRLIYFSYDVKMKEKGDIPEGYSVSREKKERFSLILESASTNQTSMYLCASSSPRGSGNTIYFGEGSWLTVV.